This T cell receptor (beta chain) was profiled in a study of siplizumab effects on memory and regulatory T cells (dated by TCRdb to the late 2010s). Concerning the study at large: The effect of the anti-CD2 antibody siplizumab on alloreactive T-cell subsets was examined in allogeneic mixed lymphocyte reactions constructed from human PBMCs.

Deletion took 2 bases off V and 5 bases off J, with a span of 13 bases between the germline ends. The germline V gene (reference sequence) sets CDR1 to GTSNPN and CDR2 to SVGIG. Reading from cysteine to phenylalanine, the CDR3 counts 15 amino acids. The DNA shown is the 45-base CDR3, in frame from base 1. Overall study outcomes, separate from this receptor: Because sequences below about 10^-5 frequency were poorly captured, only a minor fraction of alloreactive clones could be mapped to unstimulated subsets. The cumulative frequency of alloreactive sequences traceable to unstimulated CD4+ memory T cells was significantly reduced by siplizumab. A naive or memory phenotype could not be assigned to roughly 75-95% of proliferating CD4+ or CD8+ clones. Among mappable alloreactive CD4+ clones, an average Treg-derived fraction of less than 70% was observed with siplizumab, compared with roughly 27% in control reactions. The suppressive function of proliferating Tregs from siplizumab cultures was not functionally confirmed. Compared with memory T cells, unstimulated naive T cells appeared more diverse, and naive cells seemed to make a substantial contribution to the alloresponse.

Sorted unstimulated T cells and proliferating T cells recovered from mixed lymphocyte reactions underwent TCRbeta CDR3 sequencing. Fresh whole blood from approximately ten HLA-typed healthy donors was used to isolate PBMCs. Libraries came from the immunoSEQ multiplex PCR assay. Some 100,000 TCR templates per sample were assayed by the deep sequencing platform. Genomic DNA extracted from sorted T cells was the material used for TCRbeta CDR3 sequencing. In the source study's methods: Clonal analysis of TCRbeta CDR3 data was done in the R programming language. Comparing unstimulated samples against CFSE-low samples taken after the reaction was how alloreactive CD4+ and CD8+ clones were defined. Regulatory or non-regulatory origin was assigned to alloreactive CD4+ clones by matching of sequences to sorted unstimulated Treg and non-Treg repertoires. The clones in this table, taken by TCRdb from immuneACCESS, are in-frame only. Not every clone is retained; where verified, under half of the shortfall comes from an unresolved V gene, and the cause of the rest is unknown. The D gene and trimming were derived from the DNA, and the V and J assignments and clone size from that table. The sample has roughly 75,000 clones on record, 90% to 95% of them singletons. 4.5% to 6.5% of the sample goes to the ten largest clones.

On this clone: No cognate antigen has been identified for it. Base qualities are not provided; no much larger clone lies one nucleotide away.

The specimen was CD8+ T cells sorted from blood. The chain links TRBV30 with TRBJ1-6, with the D gene call left open. The sequence came from a human donor in good health. The CDR3 protein: CAWSPPGLNNSPLHF. The nucleotide sequence is TGTGCCTGGAGTCCCCCCGGACTGAATAATTCACCCCTCCACTTT.